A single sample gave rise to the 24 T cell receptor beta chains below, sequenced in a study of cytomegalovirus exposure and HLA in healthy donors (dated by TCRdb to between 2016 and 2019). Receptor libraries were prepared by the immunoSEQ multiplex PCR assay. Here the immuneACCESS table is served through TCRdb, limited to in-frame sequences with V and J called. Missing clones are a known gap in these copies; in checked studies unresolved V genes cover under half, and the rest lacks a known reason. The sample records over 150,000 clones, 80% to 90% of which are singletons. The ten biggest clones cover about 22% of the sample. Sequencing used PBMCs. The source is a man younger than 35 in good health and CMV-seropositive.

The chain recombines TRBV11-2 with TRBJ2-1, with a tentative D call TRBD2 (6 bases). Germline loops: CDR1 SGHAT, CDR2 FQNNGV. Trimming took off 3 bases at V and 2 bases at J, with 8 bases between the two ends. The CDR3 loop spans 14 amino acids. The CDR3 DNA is TGTGCCAGCAGCTTTAGCGGAGCCTACAATGAGCAGTTCTTC. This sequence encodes CASSFSGAYNEQFF.

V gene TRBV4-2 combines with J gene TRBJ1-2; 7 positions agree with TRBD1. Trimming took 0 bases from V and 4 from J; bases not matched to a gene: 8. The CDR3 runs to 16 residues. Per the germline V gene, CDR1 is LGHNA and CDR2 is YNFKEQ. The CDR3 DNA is TGTGCCAGCAGCCAAGATCTAAACAGGGGATCCTATGGCTACACCTTC. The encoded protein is CASSQDLNRGSYGYTF.

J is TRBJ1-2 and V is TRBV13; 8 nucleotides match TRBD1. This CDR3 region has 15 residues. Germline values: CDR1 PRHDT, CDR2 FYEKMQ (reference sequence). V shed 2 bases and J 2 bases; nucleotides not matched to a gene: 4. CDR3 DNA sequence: TGTGCCAGCAGCTTAACAGGGGGAGTCAACTATGGCTACACCTTC. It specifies CASSLTGGVNYGYTF.

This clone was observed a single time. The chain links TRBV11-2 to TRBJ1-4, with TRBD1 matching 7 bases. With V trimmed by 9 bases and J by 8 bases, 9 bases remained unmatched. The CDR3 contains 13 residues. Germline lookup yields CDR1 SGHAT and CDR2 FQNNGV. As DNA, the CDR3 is TGTGCCAGTACAGGGGTTGGAGGGGAAAAACTGTTTTTT. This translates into CASTGVGGEKLFF.

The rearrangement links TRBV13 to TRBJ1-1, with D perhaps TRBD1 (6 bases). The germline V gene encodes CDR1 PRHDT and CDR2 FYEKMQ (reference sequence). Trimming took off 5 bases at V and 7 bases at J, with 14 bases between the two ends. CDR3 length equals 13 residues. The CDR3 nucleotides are TGTGCCAGCAGCCCGCCCGACAGGTTTGAAGCTTTCTTT. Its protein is CASSPPDRFEAFF.

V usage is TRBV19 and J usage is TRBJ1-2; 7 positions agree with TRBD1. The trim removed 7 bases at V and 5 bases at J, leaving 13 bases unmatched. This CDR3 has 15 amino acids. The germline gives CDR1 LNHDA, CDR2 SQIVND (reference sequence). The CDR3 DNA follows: TGTGCCAGTACCCCGACAGGGAAGGGGATGTATGGCTACACCTTC. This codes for CASTPTGKGMYGYTF.

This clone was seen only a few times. CDR3 sequence reads: CASGRNNQPQHF. CDR3 bases: TGTGCCAGCGGGAGGAACAATCAGCCCCAGCATTTT. This sequence joins TRBV27 and TRBJ1-5; D unresolved. CDR1 and CDR2 from the germline V gene are MNHEY and SMNVEV (reference sequence). Trimming left V 8 bases short and J 3 bases short, with 8 bases between. This CDR3 comprises 12 residues.

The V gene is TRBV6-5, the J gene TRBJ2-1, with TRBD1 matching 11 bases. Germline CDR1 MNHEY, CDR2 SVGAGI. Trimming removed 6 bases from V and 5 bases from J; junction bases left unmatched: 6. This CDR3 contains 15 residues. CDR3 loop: CASRDGQGADNEQFF. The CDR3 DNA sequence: TGTGCCAGCAGAGACGGACAGGGGGCGGACAATGAGCAGTTCTTC.

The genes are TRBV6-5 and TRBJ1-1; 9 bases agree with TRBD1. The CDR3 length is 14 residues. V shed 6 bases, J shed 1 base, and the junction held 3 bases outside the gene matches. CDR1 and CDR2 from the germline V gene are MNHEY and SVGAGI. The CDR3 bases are TGTGCCAGCAGGGAGACAGGGGGGAACACTGAAGCTTTCTTT. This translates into CASRETGGNTEAFF.

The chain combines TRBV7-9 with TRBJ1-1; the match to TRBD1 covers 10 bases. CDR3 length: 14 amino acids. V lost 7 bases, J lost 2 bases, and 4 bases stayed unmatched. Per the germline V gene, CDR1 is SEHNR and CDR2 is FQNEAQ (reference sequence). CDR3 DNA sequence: TGTGCCAGCATCGGGACAGGGGCAAACACTGAAGCTTTCTTT. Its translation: CASIGTGANTEAFF.

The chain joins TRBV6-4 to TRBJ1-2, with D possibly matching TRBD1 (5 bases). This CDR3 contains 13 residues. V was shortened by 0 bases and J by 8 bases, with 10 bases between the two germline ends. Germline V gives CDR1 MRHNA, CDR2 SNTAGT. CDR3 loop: CASSDSRGGGYTF. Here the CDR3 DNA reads TGTGCCAGCAGTGACTCGAGGGGAGGAGGCTACACCTTC.

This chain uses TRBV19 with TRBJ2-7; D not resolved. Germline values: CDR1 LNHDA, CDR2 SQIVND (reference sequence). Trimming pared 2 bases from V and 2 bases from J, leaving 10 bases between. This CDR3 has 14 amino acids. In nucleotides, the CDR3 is TGTGCCAGTAGTATAACCCGCGAAGCCTACGAGCAGTACTTC. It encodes CASSITREAYEQYF.

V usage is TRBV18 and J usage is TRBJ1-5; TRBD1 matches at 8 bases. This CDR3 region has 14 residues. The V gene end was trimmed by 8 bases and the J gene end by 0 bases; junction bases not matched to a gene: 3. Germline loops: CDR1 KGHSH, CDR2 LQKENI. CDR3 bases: TGTGCCAGCGGACAGGGATATAGCAATCAGCCCCAGCATTTT. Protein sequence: CASGQGYSNQPQHF.

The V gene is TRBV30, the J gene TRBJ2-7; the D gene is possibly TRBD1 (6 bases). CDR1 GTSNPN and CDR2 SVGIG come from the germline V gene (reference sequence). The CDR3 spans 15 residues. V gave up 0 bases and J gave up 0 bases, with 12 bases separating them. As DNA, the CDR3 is TGTGCCTGGAGTGTTGCCAGGGGAAGCTCCTACGAGCAGTACTTC. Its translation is CAWSVARGSSYEQYF.

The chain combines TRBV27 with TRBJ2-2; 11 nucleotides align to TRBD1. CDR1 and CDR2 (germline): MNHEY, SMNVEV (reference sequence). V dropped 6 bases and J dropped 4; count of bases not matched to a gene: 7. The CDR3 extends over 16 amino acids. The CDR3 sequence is CASRHPGTGGTGELFF. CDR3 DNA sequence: TGTGCCAGCAGGCATCCCGGGACAGGGGGCACCGGGGAGCTGTTTTTT.

CDR3 in amino acids: CASSDATVNTGELFF. The CDR3 DNA reads as TGTGCCAGCAGTGACGCGACAGTCAACACCGGGGAGCTGTTTTTT. The rearrangement uses TRBV6-4 and TRBJ2-2; possible D gene TRBD1, 5 bases. This CDR3 region has 15 residues. The V end lost 2 bases, the J end lost 2 bases, and 9 bases lay between the germline ends. Per the germline V gene, CDR1 is MRHNA and CDR2 is SNTAGT.

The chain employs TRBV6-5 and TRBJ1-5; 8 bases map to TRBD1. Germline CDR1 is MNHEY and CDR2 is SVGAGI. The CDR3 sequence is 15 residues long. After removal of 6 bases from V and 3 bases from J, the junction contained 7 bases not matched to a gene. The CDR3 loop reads CASRRGQGLNQPQHF. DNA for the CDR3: TGTGCCAGCAGAAGAGGACAGGGCCTCAATCAGCCCCAGCATTTT.

The CDR3 coding sequence is TGTGCCAGCAGCGTAGAAGCTAGCGGGGCCATCACAGATACGCAGTATTTT. Its translation is CASSVEASGAITDTQYF. The chain couples TRBV9 to TRBJ2-3; TRBD2 matches at 9 bases. This CDR3 is built from 17 residues. CDR1 is SGDLS, CDR2 YYNGEE, per germline. V dropped 0 bases and J dropped 2; count of bases not matched to a gene: 7.

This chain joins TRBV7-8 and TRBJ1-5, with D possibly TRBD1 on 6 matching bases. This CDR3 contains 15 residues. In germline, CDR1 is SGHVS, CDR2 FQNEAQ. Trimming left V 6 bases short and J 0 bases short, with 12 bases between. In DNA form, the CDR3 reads TGTGCCAGCAGGAACGGGACATCTAGCAATCAGCCCCAGCATTTT. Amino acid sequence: CASRNGTSSNQPQHF.

CDR3 sequence reads: CASSLAGTVSYEQYF. In nucleotides, the CDR3 is TGTGCCAGCAGCCTCGCCGGGACAGTCTCCTACGAGCAGTACTTC. This chain links TRBV7-2 with TRBJ2-7; TRBD1 matches at 7 bases. V gave up 5 bases and J gave up 0 bases; unmatched junction bases: 7. The germline CDR1 and CDR2 sequences are SGHTA and FQGNSA. This CDR3 is 15 amino acids long.

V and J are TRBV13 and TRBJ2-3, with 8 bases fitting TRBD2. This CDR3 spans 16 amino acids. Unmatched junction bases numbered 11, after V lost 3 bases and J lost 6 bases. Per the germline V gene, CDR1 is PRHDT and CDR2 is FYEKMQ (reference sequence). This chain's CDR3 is CASSFPIRGGPDTQYF. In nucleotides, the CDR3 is TGTGCCAGCAGCTTTCCGATTCGGGGGGGCCCCGATACGCAGTATTTT.

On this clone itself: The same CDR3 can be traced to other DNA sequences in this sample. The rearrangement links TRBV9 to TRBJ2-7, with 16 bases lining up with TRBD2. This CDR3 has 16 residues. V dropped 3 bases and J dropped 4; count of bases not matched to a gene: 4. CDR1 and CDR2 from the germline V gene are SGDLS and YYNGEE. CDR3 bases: TGTGCCAGCAGCGCAGGGACTAGCGGGGGGGCTTACGAGCAGTACTTC. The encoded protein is CASSAGTSGGAYEQYF.

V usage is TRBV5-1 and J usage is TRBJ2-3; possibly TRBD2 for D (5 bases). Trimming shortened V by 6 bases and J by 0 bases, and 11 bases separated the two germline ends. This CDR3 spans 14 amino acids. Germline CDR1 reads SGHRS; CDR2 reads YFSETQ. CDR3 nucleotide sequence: TGCGCCAGCAAAGACTGGACTAGCACAGATACGCAGTATTTT. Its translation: CASKDWTSTDTQYF.

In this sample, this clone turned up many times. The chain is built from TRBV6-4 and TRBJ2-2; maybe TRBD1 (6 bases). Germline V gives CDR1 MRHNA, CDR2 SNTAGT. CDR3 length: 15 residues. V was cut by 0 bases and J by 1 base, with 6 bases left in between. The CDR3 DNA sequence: TGTGCCAGCAGTGACTCGGGACAGAACACCGGGGAGCTGTTTTTT. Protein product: CASSDSGQNTGELFF.